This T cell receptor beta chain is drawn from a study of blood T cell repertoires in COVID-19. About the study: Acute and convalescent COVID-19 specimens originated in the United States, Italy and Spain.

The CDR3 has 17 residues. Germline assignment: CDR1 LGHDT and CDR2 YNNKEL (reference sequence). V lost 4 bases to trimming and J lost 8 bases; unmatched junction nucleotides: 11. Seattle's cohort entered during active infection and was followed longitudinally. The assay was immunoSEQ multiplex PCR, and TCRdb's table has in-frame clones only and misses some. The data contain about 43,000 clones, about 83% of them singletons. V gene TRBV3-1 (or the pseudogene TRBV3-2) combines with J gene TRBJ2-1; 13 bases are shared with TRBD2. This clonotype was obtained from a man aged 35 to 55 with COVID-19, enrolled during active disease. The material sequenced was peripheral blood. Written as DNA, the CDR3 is TGTGCCAGCAGCCGACAGCGGACTAGCGGGAGTTTATATGAGCAGTTCTTC. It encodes CASSRQRTSGSLYEQFF.